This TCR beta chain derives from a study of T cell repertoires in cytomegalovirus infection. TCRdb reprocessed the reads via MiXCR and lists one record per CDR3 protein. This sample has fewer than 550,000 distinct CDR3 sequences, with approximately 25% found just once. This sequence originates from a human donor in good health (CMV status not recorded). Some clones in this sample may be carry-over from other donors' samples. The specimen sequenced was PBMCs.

CDR3 in amino acids: CSVEGGSGRGNEQFF. The CDR3 coding sequence is TGCAGCGTTGAAGGAGGTAGCGGGAGAGGGAATGAGCAGTTCTTC. V is TRBV29-1 and J is TRBJ2-1; TRBD2 matches at 9 bases. The CDR3 spans 15 residues. Per germline, CDR1 SQVTM and CDR2 ANQGSEA. After removal of 1 base from V and 7 bases from J, the junction contained 8 bases not matched to a gene.